These 8 T cell receptor beta chains share one sample of origin, sequenced in a study of blood T cell repertoires in COVID-19. Assay used: immunoSEQ multiplex PCR; TCRdb lists only in-frame clones, some missing. The sample shows fewer than 40,000 clones, roughly nine tenths of them seen only once. Sequenced: peripheral blood. The receptors derive from a woman older than 75 with active or convalescent COVID-19.

There are a few counts of this clone. This chain connects TRBV5-1 to TRBJ2-2, with 7 bases matching TRBD2. CDR1 SGHRS and CDR2 YFSETQ come from the germline V gene. The CDR3 is 16 amino acids. V gave up 4 bases and J gave up 0 bases; unmatched junction bases: 6. The CDR3 DNA reads as TGCGCCAGCAGCCATGGACTAGAAGCGAACACCGGGGAGCTGTTTTTT. Translated, it gives CASSHGLEANTGELFF.

As concerns this clone: An end of the junction differs from the germline gene, which may be a read error. Other DNA sequences in this specimen translate into the identical CDR3. The chain links TRBV10-2 to TRBJ2-2; 7 bases map to TRBD2. The CDR3 sequence is 14 residues long. CDR1 is WSHSY, CDR2 SAAADI, per germline. The CDR3 region has the DNA TGCGCCAGCACAGCTAGCGGAAACACTGGGGAGCTGTTTTTT. Translation gives CASTASGNTGELFF.

V gene TRBV6-5 combines with J gene TRBJ1-6, with 7 bases fitting TRBD1. Germline V gene data show CDR1 as MNHEY and CDR2 as SVGAGI. J lost 13 bases, V lost 7 bases, and 16 bases had no gene match. The CDR3 loop spans 15 amino acids. The CDR3 DNA is TGTGCCAGCACCCCAAGGGGGCAGGTTCCTTCCCCCCTCCACTTT. Translating it yields CASTPRGQVPSPLHF.

The V gene is TRBV10-3, the J gene TRBJ2-7, with 7 bases aligning to TRBD1. CDR3 length equals 14 residues. V was pared by 6 bases and J by 5 bases, with 10 bases of the junction left unmatched. Germline-derived CDR1 and CDR2 are ENHRY and SYGVKD. DNA of the CDR3: TGTGCCATCAGCACCGACAGGGACGCCAACGAGCAGTACTTC. This encodes CAISTDRDANEQYF.

This chain uses TRBV6-5 with TRBJ1-2; the match to TRBD1 covers 8 bases. Trimming took 7 bases from V and 3 from J; bases not matched to a gene: 10. Looked up from germline, CDR1 is MNHEY and CDR2 is SVGAGI. The CDR3 length is 15 residues. Here the CDR3 DNA reads TGTGCCAGCACCTCCCCCCCGGACAGGGACTATGGCTACACCTTC. Translating gives CASTSPPDRDYGYTF.

This clone was seen more than once but under ten times. The chain couples TRBV5-1 to TRBJ1-1; D remains ambiguous. This CDR3 contains 13 residues. Germline V gene sequence: CDR1 SGHRS, CDR2 YFSETQ. Trimming removed 9 bases from V and 4 bases from J, with 16 bases in between. For the CDR3, the DNA is TGCGCCACCTATGACACGTCAAGCACTGAAGCTTTCTTT. Translation: CATYDTSSTEAFF.

The genes are TRBV6-1 and TRBJ2-4; 12 bases align to TRBD2. The germline V gene has CDR1 MNHNS and CDR2 SASEGT. This CDR3 comprises 20 residues. With 2 bases clipped from V and 0 bases from J, the junction kept 11 bases outside the gene matches. The CDR3 DNA reads TGTGCCAGCAGTGAAAGTCCCCCTAGCGGGGGGGGGATAGCCAAAAACATTCAGTACTTC. Its translation is CASSESPPSGGGIAKNIQYF.

The genes are TRBV2 and TRBJ2-7; 12 bases map to TRBD2. V was pared by 5 bases and J by 2 bases, with 4 bases of the junction left unmatched. Germline V gene lookup returns CDR1 SNHLY and CDR2 FYNNEI. This CDR3 region has 15 residues. CDR3 loop: CASSLLAGGPYEQYF. The CDR3 DNA sequence: TGTGCCAGCAGTCTACTAGCGGGGGGCCCCTACGAGCAGTACTTC.